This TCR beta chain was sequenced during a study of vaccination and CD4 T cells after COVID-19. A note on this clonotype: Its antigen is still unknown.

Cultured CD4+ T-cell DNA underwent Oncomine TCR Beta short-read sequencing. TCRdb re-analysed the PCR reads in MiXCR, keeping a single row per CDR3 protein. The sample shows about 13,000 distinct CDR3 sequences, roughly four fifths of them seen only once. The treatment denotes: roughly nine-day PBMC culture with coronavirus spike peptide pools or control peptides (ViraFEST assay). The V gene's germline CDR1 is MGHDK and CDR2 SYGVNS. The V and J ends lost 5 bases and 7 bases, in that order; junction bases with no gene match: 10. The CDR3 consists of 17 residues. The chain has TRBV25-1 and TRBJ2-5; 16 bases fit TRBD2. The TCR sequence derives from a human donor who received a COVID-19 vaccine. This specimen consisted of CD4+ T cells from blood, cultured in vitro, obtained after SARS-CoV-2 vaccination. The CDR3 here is CASSPMGLAGGPGTQYF. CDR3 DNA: TGTGCCAGCAGTCCGATGGGACTAGCGGGGGGGCCGGGGACCCAGTACTTC. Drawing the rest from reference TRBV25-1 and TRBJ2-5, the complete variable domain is EADIYQTPRYLVIGTGKKITLECSQTMGHDKMYWYQQDPGMELHLIHYSYGVNSTEKGDLSSESTVSRIRTEHFPLTLESARPSHTSQYLCASSPMGLAGGPGTQYFGPGTRLLVL.